This T cell receptor (beta chain) was profiled in a study of blood T cell repertoires in COVID-19. Across the study: Samples representing acute and convalescent COVID-19 were sourced from the United States, Italy and Spain.

The CDR3 has 13 residues. Per the germline V gene, CDR1 is SGHRS and CDR2 is YFSETQ. V was trimmed by 2 bases and J by 4 bases, leaving 9 bases between them. Profiling relied on immunoSEQ multiplex PCR, and the TCRdb table lists in-frame clones only, not all of them. This table holds 250,000 to 350,000 clones, almost 90% found once. Seattle enrolled patients during active infection and tracked them longitudinally. The clonotype comes from a woman aged 25 to 39 with COVID-19, enrolled during active disease. Sequencing used peripheral blood. The chain links TRBV5-1 to TRBJ1-1; D may be TRBD1 (5 bases). Here the CDR3 reads CASSFGGVTEAFF. CDR3 sequence (DNA): TGCGCCAGCAGCTTTGGGGGGGTCACTGAAGCTTTCTTT.